These 22 T cell receptor beta chains share one sample of origin, sequenced in a study of blood T cell repertoires in COVID-19. Using immunoSEQ multiplex PCR, the repertoire was profiled, and TCRdb retains in-frame clones only, with some absent. The sample lists fewer than 250,000 clones; about 85% were seen once. The specimen was PBMCs or T cells enriched from blood (not recorded which). These receptors came from a woman in her 40s in a cohort exposed to, infected with or recovered from COVID-19 (not recorded which).

This chain joins TRBV14 and TRBJ2-1, with D maybe TRBD1 (6 bases). V was trimmed by 1 base and J by 6 bases, leaving 10 bases between them. The CDR3 is 14 residues long. The germline V gene encodes CDR1 SGHDN and CDR2 FVKESK. The chain's CDR3 is CASSQVSGVNEQFF. The CDR3 DNA reads TGTGCCAGCAGCCAAGTTTCAGGGGTCAATGAGCAGTTCTTC.

The gene calls are TRBV24-1 and TRBJ2-1; 9 bases map to TRBD1. This CDR3 has 15 amino acids. Losses at the gene ends were 7 bases for V and 5 bases for J; bases not matched to a gene: 8. Per germline, CDR1 KGHDR and CDR2 SFDVKD. The CDR3 reads CATSARDRDNNEQFF. The CDR3 coding sequence is TGTGCCACCAGCGCACGGGACAGGGACAACAATGAGCAGTTCTTC.

This clone occurred once. The V gene is TRBV29-1, the J gene TRBJ1-1, with D perhaps TRBD1 (5 bases). The CDR3 spans 14 residues. Trimming took off 6 bases at V and 3 bases at J, with 17 bases between the two ends. In germline, CDR1 is SQVTM, CDR2 ANQGSEA. The CDR3 nucleotides read TGCAGCGTCGCCAGGGAGGGTCCTCACACTGAAGCTTTCTTT. Residues: CSVAREGPHTEAFF. Full variable domain (missing parts from reference TRBV29-1 and TRBJ1-1): SAVISQKPSRDICQRGTSLTIQCQVDSQVTMMFWYRQQPGQSLTLIATANQGSEATYESGFVIDKFPISRPNLTFSTLTVSNMSPEDSSIYLCSVAREGPHTEAFFGQGTRLTVV.

CDR3 protein: CASSMGGEDEQFF. CDR3 nucleotide sequence: TGCGCCAGCAGCATGGGCGGGGAGGATGAGCAGTTCTTC. The V gene is TRBV5-1, the J gene TRBJ2-1, with a tentative D call TRBD2 (6 bases). Germline CDR1 SGHRS, CDR2 YFSETQ. Trimming removed 4 bases from V and 8 bases from J, with 13 bases in between. This CDR3 has 13 amino acids.

The genes are TRBV3-1 (or the pseudogene TRBV3-2) and TRBJ2-2; 12 nucleotides agree with TRBD2. CDR3 length equals 17 residues. Germline CDR1 reads LGHDT; CDR2 reads YNNKEL (reference sequence). V lost 5 bases, J lost 4 bases, and 8 bases stayed unmatched. DNA of the CDR3: TGTGCCAGCAGCATACCTGGACTAGCGGGAACCACCGGGGAGCTGTTTTTT. Translation gives CASSIPGLAGTTGELFF.

The chain carries TRBV6-5 and TRBJ1-6; no definite D call. V was trimmed by 2 bases and J by 9 bases, leaving 11 bases between them. Germline CDR1 MNHEY, CDR2 SVGAGI. CDR3 length: 14 residues. The CDR3 reads CASSYGTLISPLHF. Written as DNA, the CDR3 is TGTGCCAGCAGTTACGGCACCCTTATTTCACCCCTCCACTTT.

The V and J genes are TRBV5-1 and TRBJ1-4; no clear D gene. V was clipped by 7 bases and J by 4 bases, with 11 bases between them. The CDR3 has 13 amino acids. CDR1 SGHRS and CDR2 YFSETQ come from the germline V gene. CDR3 loop: CASAVEVNEKLFF. CDR3 nucleotide sequence: TGCGCCAGCGCCGTTGAGGTTAATGAAAAACTGTTTTTT.

The chain combines TRBV18 with TRBJ2-5, with D maybe TRBD1 (6 bases). The V end was cut by 2 bases, the J end by 3 bases, with 16 bases between. Looked up from germline, CDR1 is KGHSH and CDR2 is LQKENI. The CDR3 loop spans 16 amino acids. The CDR3 sequence is CASSPSRSRGEETQYF. The CDR3 DNA follows: TGTGCCAGCTCACCATCACGGTCCAGGGGTGAAGAGACCCAGTACTTC.

J is TRBJ2-1 and V is TRBV6-5, with 8 bases identical to TRBD2. The V gene's germline CDR1 is MNHEY and CDR2 SVGAGI. The CDR3 is made up of 15 amino acids. Trimming at V came to 6 bases and at J to 4 bases, leaving 8 bases not matched to a gene. The chain's CDR3 is CASSFSGSSYNEQFF. The CDR3 nucleotides read TGTGCCAGCAGCTTCAGCGGGAGTTCGTACAATGAGCAGTTCTTC.

The CDR3 nucleotides are TGTGCCAGCAGCCCCCGGGACTCACTGTACGAGCAGTACTTC. Protein product: CASSPRDSLYEQYF. The chain carries TRBV13 and TRBJ2-7; possibly TRBD2 for D (6 bases). Trimming took 5 bases from V and 4 from J, leaving 15 bases between them. Germline V lookup: CDR1 PRHDT, CDR2 FYEKMQ (reference sequence). This CDR3 is 14 amino acids long.

V gene TRBV15 combines with J gene TRBJ2-7; D is perhaps TRBD2 (5 bases). Germline CDR1 and CDR2: LNHNV and YYDKDF (reference sequence). V gave up 0 bases and J gave up 2 bases, with 8 bases separating them. This CDR3 is built from 14 residues. The CDR3 sequence is CATSRDRGTYEQYF. The CDR3 DNA is TGTGCCACCAGCAGAGATCGGGGTACCTACGAGCAGTACTTC.

The chain joins TRBV6-5 to TRBJ1-6, with D possibly matching TRBD1 (6 bases). Looked up from germline, CDR1 is MNHEY and CDR2 is SVGAGI. Trimming pared 7 bases from V and 6 bases from J, leaving 7 bases between. The CDR3 consists of 12 residues. Written as DNA, the CDR3 is TGTGCCAGCATCAGGGGTAATTCACCCCTCCACTTT. Encoded protein: CASIRGNSPLHF.

The chain couples TRBV6-5 to TRBJ2-7, with a weak D call TRBD1 (6 bases). Trimming left V 6 bases short and J 0 bases short, with 12 bases between. The CDR3 contains 14 residues. Germline assignment: CDR1 MNHEY and CDR2 SVGAGI. The CDR3 bases are TGTGCCAGCAGCTGGACAGAGAGCTCCTACGAGCAGTACTTC. It is translated as CASSWTESSYEQYF.

The chain has TRBV7-2 and TRBJ2-3, with unresolved D. CDR1 and CDR2 from the germline V gene are SGHTA and FQGNSA. The CDR3 spans 15 residues. Trimming cost V 3 bases and J 0 bases, with 10 bases left between them. The CDR3 DNA reads TGTGCCAGCAGCTTGGTTTACGGGAGCACAGATACGCAGTATTTT. Translated, it gives CASSLVYGSTDTQYF.

The chain has TRBV29-1 and TRBJ1-2; D may be TRBD1 (6 bases). V lost 6 bases to trimming and J lost 6 bases, with 14 bases between them. The CDR3 runs 12 residues. Germline assignment: CDR1 SQVTM and CDR2 ANQGSEA. CDR3 in amino acids: CSVNDRFDGYTF. Written as DNA, the CDR3 is TGCAGCGTGAACGACAGGTTCGATGGCTACACCTTC.

This sequence joins TRBV19 and TRBJ1-3; the D gene is possibly TRBD1 (6 bases). V was pared by 2 bases and J by 0 bases, with 11 bases between. CDR3 size: 16 residues. Germline V gene sequence: CDR1 LNHDA, CDR2 SQIVND (reference sequence). The CDR3 DNA follows: TGTGCCAGTAGTATACCGGGAGGGGGCTCTGGAAACACCATATATTTT. It encodes CASSIPGGGSGNTIYF. Based on the CDR3 plus reference TRBV19 and TRBJ1-3, the full variable domain is DGGITQSPKYLFRKEGQNVTLSCEQNLNHDAMYWYRQDPGQGLRLIYYSQIVNDFQKGDIAEGYSVSREKKESFPLTVTSAQKNPTAFYLCASSIPGGGSGNTIYFGEGSWLTVV.

J is TRBJ2-5 and V is TRBV13; D perhaps matches TRBD2 (5 bases). The V and J ends lost 5 bases and 1 base respectively, with 14 bases between them. There are 15 residues in the CDR3. Per germline, CDR1 PRHDT and CDR2 FYEKMQ (reference sequence). CDR3 DNA sequence: TGTGCCAGCAGCCCATTGGCTAGCAGCCAAGAGACCCAGTACTTC. Residues: CASSPLASSQETQYF.

The chain has TRBV4-3 and TRBJ2-2, with D unclear. Trimming pared 3 bases from V and 1 base from J, leaving 9 bases between. The CDR3 runs 15 residues. Germline V gene lookup returns CDR1 LGHNA and CDR2 YSLEER. The CDR3 region is CASSHLLLNTGELFF. CDR3 nucleotide sequence: TGCGCCAGCAGCCACCTACTCCTGAACACCGGGGAGCTGTTTTTT.

The chain uses TRBV4-2 and TRBJ2-1; possibly TRBD2 for D (6 bases). Between the trimmed V and J ends, which lost 2 bases and 7 bases, there was a span of 21 bases. CDR3 length: 17 residues. Germline-derived CDR1 and CDR2 are LGHNA and YNFKEQ. The CDR3 loop is CASSQRWRSGWSNEQFF. CDR3 DNA sequence: TGTGCCAGCAGCCAACGCTGGCGAAGCGGGTGGAGTAATGAGCAGTTCTTC.

The genes are TRBV5-3 and TRBJ2-7, with D possibly TRBD1 on 6 matching bases. TRBV5-3 is classed as an ORF, of uncertain function. The CDR3 spans 12 residues. The germline V and J ends were trimmed by 4 bases and 4 bases, with 9 bases remaining between them. The CDR3 region has the DNA TGTGCCAGAAGCCCAGGGGAGTACGAGCAGTACTTC. Amino acids: CARSPGEYEQYF.

The rearrangement uses TRBV10-2 and TRBJ2-7, with D tentatively TRBD1 (5 bases). Germline CDR1 reads WSHSY; CDR2 reads SAAADI. V was clipped by 2 bases and J by 12 bases, with 14 bases between them. There are 12 residues in the CDR3. As DNA, the CDR3 is TGCGCCAGCAGTGAGGCCGGACAACCAGGGTACTTC. It yields the protein CASSEAGQPGYF.

J is TRBJ2-3 and V is TRBV7-2; 9 bases agree with TRBD2. Trimming took 2 bases from V and 0 from J; bases not matched to a gene: 6. The CDR3 is made up of 17 amino acids. Germline-derived CDR1 and CDR2 are SGHTA and FQGNSA. Here the CDR3 reads CASSLSGRRFSTDTQYF. DNA of the CDR3: TGTGCCAGCAGCTTAAGCGGGAGGAGATTTAGCACAGATACGCAGTATTTT. Full variable domain (missing parts from reference TRBV7-2 and TRBJ2-3): GAGVSQSPSNKVTEKGKDVELRCDPISGHTALYWYRQSLGQGLEFLIYFQGNSAPDKSGLPSDRFSAERTGGSVSTLTIQRTQQEDSAVYLCASSLSGRRFSTDTQYFGPGTRLTVL.